This T cell receptor beta chain was identified during a study of blood T cell repertoires in COVID-19 (dated by TCRdb to about 2020). Notes on the research overall: The collaborator samples originated in the United States, Italy and Spain and spanned the acute and convalescent phases of COVID-19. The repertoires were released in a freely available public database meant as a resource for research on the immune response to SARS-CoV-2. The material from the prospective study consisted of cDNA or gDNA derived from T cells, B-cell-depleted T cells, or PBMCs. The dataset comprised deeply sampled blood TCRbeta repertoires from subjects exposed to, actively infected with, or recovered from COVID-19. HLA class I and class II types, where available, came from metadata supplied by the sample provider rather than from assay-based typing. The samples were drawn from the first 160 participants of the ongoing ImmuneRACE study and from more than 1,000 subjects provided by 6 global collaborators. Nearly every sample came with metadata listing a de-identified subject ID, COVID-19 status, age in years and sex. What the authors observed across the whole study: How much clinical and demographic metadata was included differed by source and by participant, and the metadata was provided uncurated.

Collaborating institutions collected whole blood in K2EDTA tubes following their own protocols. For TCRbeta analysis, collaborator samples were shipped as frozen whole blood, as isolated PBMCs, or as DNA extracted from either sample type. TCRbeta CDR3 regions were amplified from genomic DNA by means of the immunoSEQ Assay, a bias-controlled multiplex PCR. The paper's data handling went like this. The number of nucleated cells in each sample was estimated by amplification of reference gene primers within the assay. To quantify the absolute abundance of each unique TCRbeta CDR3 rearrangement, sequence reads were collapsed and filtered. For each sample, productive Simpson clonality was calculated as the square root of Simpson's diversity index over productive rearrangements. As stored in TCRdb, this immuneACCESS dataset retains in-frame rearrangements with V and J assigned. A fraction of the clones does not appear; measured against another copy, unresolved V genes explain less than half of the discrepancy, and the remainder lacks a known reason. V and J calls and clone size come straight from that table; D and trimming were deduced from the DNA. The sample table contains hundreds of thousands of clones; only one count was recorded for about 80% of them. Clones ranked in the top ten supply 1.5% to 2% of the sample.

With regard to this clone: Its antigen specificity is not known. Within one base of it there is no much larger clone, and no base qualities were kept.

Trimming costs V 3 bases and J 5 bases, and their ends lie 13 bases apart. Inclusive of the bounding cysteine and phenylalanine, the CDR3 is 14 residues long. Only the CDR3 DNA stays, 42 bases, in frame from base 1. Sequences MDHEN (CDR1) and SYDVKM (CDR2) are obtained from the germline V gene. The sequence joins TRBV28 to TRBJ1-1; no D gene is confidently identified. Sequencing was performed on peripheral blood. The clonotype originates from a woman of 80 years or more with acute or convalescent COVID-19. CDR3 loop: CASSFRSYGTEAFF. The DNA reads as follows: TGTGCCAGCAGTTTTCGGAGCTATGGTACTGAAGCTTTCTTT.